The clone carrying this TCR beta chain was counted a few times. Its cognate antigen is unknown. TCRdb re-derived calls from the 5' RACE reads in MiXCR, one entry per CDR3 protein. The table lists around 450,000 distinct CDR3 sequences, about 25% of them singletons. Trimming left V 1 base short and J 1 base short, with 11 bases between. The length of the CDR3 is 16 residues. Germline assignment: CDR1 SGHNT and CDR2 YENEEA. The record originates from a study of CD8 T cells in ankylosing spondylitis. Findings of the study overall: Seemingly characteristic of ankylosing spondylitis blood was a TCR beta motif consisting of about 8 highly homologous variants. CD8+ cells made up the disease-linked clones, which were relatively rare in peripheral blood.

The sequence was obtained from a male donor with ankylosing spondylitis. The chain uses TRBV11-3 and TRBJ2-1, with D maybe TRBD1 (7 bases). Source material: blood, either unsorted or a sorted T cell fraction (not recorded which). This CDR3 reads CASSLGAGGSYNEQFF. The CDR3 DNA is TGTGCCAGCAGCTTAGGGGCAGGGGGGTCCTACAATGAGCAGTTCTTC.